The T cell receptor (beta chain) under discussion was sequenced for a study of blood T cell repertoires in COVID-19. Study details: T cells, B-cell-depleted T cells, or PBMCs supplied cDNA or gDNA.

Germline V gene lookup returns CDR1 SNHLY and CDR2 FYNNEI. The CDR3 is 12 amino acids. With 11 bases removed from V and 2 bases from J, the gap between germline ends came to 13 bases. Produced via immunoSEQ multiplex PCR; TCRdb's table is partial and in-frame only. The sample consists of some 300,000 clones, 90% to 95% of them appearing once. This TCR was sampled from a woman in her 30s who had been exposed to COVID-19. V is TRBV2 and J is TRBJ2-7, with D tentatively TRBD2 (6 bases). Sequences were obtained from PBMCs or T cells enriched from blood (not recorded which). The CDR3 nucleotides are TGTGCCGGAGGGACCTTTACCTACGAGCAGTACTTC. Translation gives CAGGTFTYEQYF.